The 30 T cell receptor beta chains given below trace back to one sample, sequenced in a study of identical twins. TCRdb used MiXCR to reprocess the 5' RACE reads, holding one entry per CDR3 protein. The data contain more than 250,000 distinct CDR3 sequences, 6.5% to 9.5% of them seen just once; the ten biggest clones take up less than 2.5%. These sequences were also reported in another study, on yellow fever vaccine responses in identical twins.

The sequencing sample was made of memory (CD45RO+) T cells sorted from blood. The receptors were sampled from a young woman in good health.

This clonotype came up a few times. The J gene is TRBJ1-1, the V gene TRBV6-5; TRBD1 might be the D (6 bases). Germline V gene data show CDR1 as MNHEY and CDR2 as SVGAGI. This CDR3 contains 14 residues. V gave up 2 bases and J gave up 4 bases, with 11 bases separating them. CDR3 sequence reads: CASSYTGQATEAFF. In DNA form, the CDR3 reads TGTGCCAGCAGTTACACGGGACAAGCCACTGAAGCTTTCTTT.

The V gene is TRBV2, the J gene TRBJ2-2; D may match TRBD1 or TRBD2 (5 bases each). With 9 bases removed from V and 6 bases from J, the gap between germline ends came to 17 bases. The CDR3 sequence is 14 residues long. The germline CDR1 and CDR2 sequences are SNHLY and FYNNEI. CDR3 sequence (DNA): TGTGCCAGTTCCGGGACCGTACTCTCCGGGGAGCTGTTTTTT. This gives the protein CASSGTVLSGELFF. Full variable domain (rest looked up from reference TRBV2 and TRBJ2-2): EPEVTQTPSHQVTQMGQEVILRCVPISNHLYFYWYRQILGQKVEFLVSFYNNEISEKSEIFDDQFSVERPDGSNFTLKIRSTKLEDSAMYFCASSGTVLSGELFFGEGSRLTVL.

The rearrangement joins TRBV27 to TRBJ2-1, with a tentative D call TRBD1 (6 bases). V lost 6 bases and J 2 bases, leaving 11 bases between the germline ends. The CDR3 contains 14 residues. Germline assignment: CDR1 MNHEY and CDR2 SMNVEV (reference sequence). CDR3 coding DNA: TGTGCCAGCAGCAAGGACAGCGCCTACAATGAGCAGTTCTTC. Its translation: CASSKDSAYNEQFF.

The chain carries TRBV28 and TRBJ2-3; 16 positions agree with TRBD2. Unmatched junction bases numbered 5, after V lost 4 bases and J lost 4 bases. CDR1 and CDR2 from the germline V gene are MDHEN and SYDVKM. The CDR3 is made up of 17 amino acids. The CDR3 region has the DNA TGTGCCAGCAGTTGGGGACTAGCGGGAGGGTTGTCAGATACGCAGTATTTT. The encoded protein is CASSWGLAGGLSDTQYF.

This clonotype has at least ten counts. The V and J genes are TRBV12-3 or TRBV12-4 and TRBJ1-1; no clear D gene. V lost 4 bases and J lost 0, with 18 bases in between. This CDR3 comprises 17 residues. For the CDR3, the DNA is TGTGCCAGCAGTTCCCCGGCCATGGGTTCCATGAACACTGAAGCTTTCTTT. Protein sequence: CASSSPAMGSMNTEAFF.

A few counts support this clonotype. The CDR3 DNA follows: TGTGCCAGCAGGAATCCGAATGAAAAACTGTTTTTT. This sequence encodes CASRNPNEKLFF. The V call is TRBV6-5, the J call TRBJ1-4; no clear D. With 6 bases removed from V and 5 bases from J, the gap between germline ends came to 7 bases. The germline V gene encodes CDR1 MNHEY and CDR2 SVGAGI. The CDR3 totals 12 residues.

The table lists this clonotype with a few counts. The chain links TRBV6-1 to TRBJ2-1, with D unresolved. The CDR3 is 13 amino acids. V gave up 5 bases and J gave up 6 bases, with 11 bases separating them. CDR1 and CDR2 (germline): MNHNS, SASEGT. The CDR3 here is CASSPPLVNEQFF. The DNA of the CDR3 is TGTGCCAGCAGTCCGCCTCTAGTCAATGAGCAGTTCTTC.

This clonotype was seen a few times. The chain is built from TRBV29-1 and TRBJ2-1; no clear D. Germline lookup yields CDR1 SQVTM and CDR2 ANQGSEA. There are 12 residues in the CDR3. Trimming removed 1 base from V and 3 bases from J, with 4 bases in between. DNA of the CDR3: TGCAGCGTTGAAGTCCGCTACAATGAGCAGTTCTTC. Translation: CSVEVRYNEQFF.

This clonotype has only a few counts. The chain is built from TRBV12-3 or TRBV12-4 and TRBJ2-2, with 7 positions matching TRBD2. CDR3 size: 17 residues. The V gene end was trimmed by 1 base and the J gene end by 1 base; junction bases not matched to a gene: 6. The DNA of the CDR3 is TGTGCCAGCAGTTTAGATATCGGGGGGTGGAACACCGGGGAGCTGTTTTTT. Translation gives CASSLDIGGWNTGELFF.

This clonotype was picked up a small number of times. The chain combines TRBV3-1 with TRBJ2-1; TRBD1 matches 8 bases. From germline, CDR1 is LGHDT and CDR2 YNNKEL (reference sequence). The CDR3 is 15 residues long. J was trimmed by 12 bases and V by 4 bases; bases with no gene match: 14. The CDR3 spells CASSPRDRTPLGQFF. The CDR3 coding sequence is TGTGCCAGCAGCCCCCGGGACAGGACACCCCTCGGGCAGTTCTTC.

Written as DNA, the CDR3 is TGTGCCAGCGGGACTAGCGGGAGGTCCGGGACAGATACGCAGTATTTT. Translating gives CASGTSGRSGTDTQYF. This rearrangement joins TRBV7-9 to TRBJ2-3; 15 bases agree with TRBD2. The V gene's germline CDR1 is SEHNR and CDR2 FQNEAQ (reference sequence). The CDR3 has 16 amino acids. V was clipped by 8 bases and J by 3 bases; unmatched bases: 6.

This rearrangement joins TRBV7-2 to TRBJ2-1, with D possibly being TRBD2 (5 bases). Germline V gene lookup returns CDR1 SGHTA and CDR2 FQGNSA. The CDR3 is 15 amino acids. V dropped 4 bases and J dropped 0 bases, with 10 bases sitting between them. The CDR3 region has the DNA TGTGCCAGCAGCTCTAGCCCCAGCTCCTACAATGAGCAGTTCTTC. It yields the protein CASSSSPSSYNEQFF.

This clonotype was detected only a few times. The gene calls are TRBV9 and TRBJ1-6; D gene ambiguous. The CDR3 contains 15 residues. Germline CDR1 and CDR2: SGDLS and YYNGEE. V was clipped by 4 bases and J by 9 bases, with 17 bases between them. This chain's CDR3 is CASSIHGEGSSPLHF. CDR3 DNA: TGTGCCAGCAGCATCCATGGGGAGGGAAGTTCACCCCTCCACTTT.

The V gene is TRBV7-3, the J gene TRBJ2-2, with a possible D match to TRBD2 (6 bases). The germline V gene encodes CDR1 SGHTA and CDR2 FQGTGA. The V gene lost 5 bases and the J gene lost 2 bases, with 12 bases spanning the gap. This CDR3 has 15 residues. DNA of the CDR3: TGTGCCAGCAGCCCCCGGGAGTTCAACACCGGGGAGCTGTTTTTT. Amino acids: CASSPREFNTGELFF.

The gene calls are TRBV6-6 and TRBJ2-1, with 9 nucleotides matching TRBD1. J gave up 6 bases and V 9 bases, and 6 bases lay outside the gene matches. The CDR3 runs to 13 residues. Germline V gene data show CDR1 as MNHNY and CDR2 as SVGAGI (reference sequence). CDR3 residues: CASERDRANEQFF. DNA of the CDR3: TGTGCCAGTGAAAGGGACAGGGCCAATGAGCAGTTCTTC.

There are a few counts of this clonotype. The gene calls are TRBV10-3 and TRBJ2-1; D gene uncertain. Germline assignment: CDR1 ENHRY and CDR2 SYGVKD. Trimming cost V 8 bases and J 0 bases, with 8 bases left between them. The CDR3 spans 13 residues. The CDR3 sequence: CAIGASSYNEQFF. The CDR3 region has the DNA TGTGCCATCGGCGCTTCCTCCTACAATGAGCAGTTCTTC.

The chain carries TRBV3-1 and TRBJ2-7; the match to TRBD2 covers 12 bases. J lost 2 bases, V lost 0 bases, and 2 bases had no gene match. Germline V gene lookup returns CDR1 LGHDT and CDR2 YNNKEL (reference sequence). The length of the CDR3 is 16 residues. The CDR3 DNA reads TGTGCCAGCAGCCAAGATCCTAGCGGGAGGGCCTACGAGCAGTACTTC. This sequence encodes CASSQDPSGRAYEQYF.

This clonotype was observed a few times. Relative to the germline gene, one junction end is altered; a read error may explain this. CDR3 in DNA: TGTACCAGCAGTCCCCCGGGACAGGGAATTTTACTCTACAATGAGCAGTTCTTC. This translates into CTSSPPGQGILLYNEQFF. This chain uses TRBV12-3 or TRBV12-4 with TRBJ2-1, with 9 nucleotides matching TRBD1. This CDR3 is 18 amino acids long.

This clonotype showed up just a few times. The J gene is TRBJ2-7, the V gene TRBV18; no clear D gene. This CDR3 has 13 amino acids. The germline gives CDR1 KGHSH, CDR2 LQKENI. Deletions cut 3 bases from V and 4 bases from J, with 10 bases between. The CDR3 sequence is CASSPTARYEQYF. As DNA, the CDR3 is TGTGCCAGCTCACCTACGGCCAGATACGAGCAGTACTTC.

J is TRBJ2-1 and V is TRBV12-3 or TRBV12-4; D is unclear. Trimming pared 7 bases from V and 2 bases from J, leaving 12 bases between. The CDR3 loop spans 14 amino acids. CDR3 sequence: CASTSVYTYNEQFF. CDR3 nucleotides: TGTGCCAGCACCTCCGTATATACCTACAATGAGCAGTTCTTC.

The sample holds many counts of this clonotype. This chain joins TRBV6-5 and TRBJ1-1; maybe TRBD1 (5 bases). Per the germline V gene, CDR1 is MNHEY and CDR2 is SVGAGI. Trimming took off 0 bases at V and 0 bases at J, with 8 bases between the two ends. CDR3 length: 15 amino acids. The CDR3 region has the DNA TGTGCCAGCAGTTACTCGACAGCCATGAACACTGAAGCTTTCTTT. This gives the protein CASSYSTAMNTEAFF.

This clonotype was seen ten or more times. V usage is TRBV20-1 and J usage is TRBJ2-2, with 8 bases identical to TRBD1. Per germline, CDR1 DFQATT and CDR2 SNEGSKA (reference sequence). The CDR3 loop spans 14 amino acids. V lost 4 bases to trimming and J lost 6 bases; unmatched junction nucleotides: 7. This chain's CDR3 is CSAKARGLPGELFF. As DNA, the CDR3 is TGCAGTGCTAAAGCCAGGGGGCTGCCCGGGGAGCTGTTTTTT.

The chain uses TRBV20-1 and TRBJ2-7, with a possible D match to TRBD2 (6 bases). This CDR3 is 12 amino acids long. V was clipped by 3 bases and J by 3 bases, with 9 bases between them. Germline V gives CDR1 DFQATT, CDR2 SNEGSKA (reference sequence). DNA for the CDR3: TGCAGTGCTAGGCGGGGAGACTACGAGCAGTACTTC. Its protein product is CSARRGDYEQYF.

This clonotype came up many times. V usage is TRBV10-3 and J usage is TRBJ2-1; TRBD2 matches at 10 bases. J was trimmed by 5 bases and V by 0 bases; bases with no gene match: 13. The CDR3 extends over 19 amino acids. CDR1 is ENHRY and CDR2 is SYGVKD in the germline V gene. CDR3 sequence (DNA): TGTGCCATCAGTGAGTCGGCCCCCGGGGGAGCGGGGGGGAACAATGAGCAGTTCTTC. It is translated as CAISESAPGGAGGNNEQFF.

This clonotype was counted a few times. A much more abundant neighbour one base away suggests this may be a read error. The chain combines TRBV6-5 with TRBJ2-7, with D uncertain. Germline V gene lookup returns CDR1 MNHEY and CDR2 SVGAGI. The CDR3 contains 11 residues. V lost 5 bases to trimming and J lost 3 bases, with 5 bases between them. In nucleotides, the CDR3 is TGTGCCAGCAGTAATAACTACGAGCAGTACTTC. Its translation is CASSNNYEQYF.

This clonotype came up many times. The chain has TRBV11-2 and TRBJ2-4; D remains unclear. The CDR3 is 13 residues long. CDR1 SGHAT and CDR2 FQNNGV come from the germline V gene. With 4 bases removed from V and 16 bases from J, the gap between germline ends came to 20 bases. This chain's CDR3 is CASSYPNNQISYF. In DNA form, the CDR3 reads TGTGCCAGCAGCTACCCAAATAATCAGATCTCTTACTTC.

The table lists this clonotype with many counts. The chain combines TRBV10-3 with TRBJ2-7; 8 bases are a match to TRBD2. J lost 1 base, V lost 10 bases, and 9 bases had no gene match. In germline, CDR1 is ENHRY, CDR2 SYGVKD. The CDR3 runs 14 residues. The CDR3 DNA reads TGTGCCACCATCCGGGGGGGCGCGTCCTACGAGCAGTACGTC. Its translation: CATIRGGASYEQYV.

This clonotype has at least ten counts. The rearrangement uses TRBV18 and TRBJ2-7; TRBD2 agrees at 7 bases. V gave up 3 bases and J gave up 5 bases; unmatched junction bases: 7. Germline V CDR1 and CDR2: KGHSH, LQKENI. This CDR3 is built from 14 residues. The CDR3 here is CASSPYDRGDEQYV. CDR3 bases: TGTGCCAGCTCACCCTATGACCGGGGGGACGAGCAGTACGTC.

Notes on this clonotype: At one of its ends the junction is not consistent with the germline gene, which may arise from a read error. The gene calls are TRBV18 and TRBJ2-5; D remains unclear. CDR3 length: 12 residues. CDR1 and CDR2 (germline): KGHSH, LQKENI. CDR3 region: CASSPILENQYF. The CDR3 DNA reads as TGTGCCAGCTCACCTATATTAGAGAACCAGTACTTC.

The chain couples TRBV7-6 to TRBJ2-5; no clear D gene. This CDR3 spans 11 amino acids. Deletions cut 8 bases from V and 4 bases from J, with 8 bases between. Germline V lookup: CDR1 SGHVS, CDR2 FNYEAQ. CDR3 sequence reads: CASGDRETQYF. In nucleotides, the CDR3 is TGTGCCAGCGGGGATCGAGAGACCCAGTACTTC.